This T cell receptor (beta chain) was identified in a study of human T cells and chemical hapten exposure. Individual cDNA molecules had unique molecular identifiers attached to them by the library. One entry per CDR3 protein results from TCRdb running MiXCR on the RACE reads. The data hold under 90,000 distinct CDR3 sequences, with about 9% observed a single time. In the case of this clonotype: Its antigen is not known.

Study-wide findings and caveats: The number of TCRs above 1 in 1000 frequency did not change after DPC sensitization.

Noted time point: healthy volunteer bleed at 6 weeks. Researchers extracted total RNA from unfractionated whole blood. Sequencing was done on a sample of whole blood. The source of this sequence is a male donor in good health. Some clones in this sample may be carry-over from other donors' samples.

CDR3 loop: CASQRDRGSTGELFF. CDR3 in DNA: TGTGCCAGCCAGAGGGACAGGGGAAGCACCGGGGAGCTGTTTTTT. The rearrangement links TRBV19 to TRBJ2-2; 10 positions match TRBD1. In germline, CDR1 is LNHDA, CDR2 SQIVND (reference sequence). J gave up 4 bases and V 9 bases, and 8 bases lay outside the gene matches. CDR3 length: 15 amino acids.